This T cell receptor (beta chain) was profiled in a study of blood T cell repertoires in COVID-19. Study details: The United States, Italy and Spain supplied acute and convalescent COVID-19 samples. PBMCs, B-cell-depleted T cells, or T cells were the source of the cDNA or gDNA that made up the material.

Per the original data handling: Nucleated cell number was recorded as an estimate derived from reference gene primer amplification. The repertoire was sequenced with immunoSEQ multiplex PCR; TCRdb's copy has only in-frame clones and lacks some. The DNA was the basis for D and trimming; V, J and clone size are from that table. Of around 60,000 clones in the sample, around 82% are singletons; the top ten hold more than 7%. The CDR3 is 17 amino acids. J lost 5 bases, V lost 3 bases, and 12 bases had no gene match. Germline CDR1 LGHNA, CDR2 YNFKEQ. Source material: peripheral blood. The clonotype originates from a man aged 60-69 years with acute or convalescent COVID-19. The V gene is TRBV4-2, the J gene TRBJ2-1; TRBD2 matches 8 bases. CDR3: CASSQSSAGGANNEQFF. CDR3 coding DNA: TGTGCCAGCAGCCAGAGTAGCGCCGGGGGGGCAAACAATGAGCAGTTCTTC.